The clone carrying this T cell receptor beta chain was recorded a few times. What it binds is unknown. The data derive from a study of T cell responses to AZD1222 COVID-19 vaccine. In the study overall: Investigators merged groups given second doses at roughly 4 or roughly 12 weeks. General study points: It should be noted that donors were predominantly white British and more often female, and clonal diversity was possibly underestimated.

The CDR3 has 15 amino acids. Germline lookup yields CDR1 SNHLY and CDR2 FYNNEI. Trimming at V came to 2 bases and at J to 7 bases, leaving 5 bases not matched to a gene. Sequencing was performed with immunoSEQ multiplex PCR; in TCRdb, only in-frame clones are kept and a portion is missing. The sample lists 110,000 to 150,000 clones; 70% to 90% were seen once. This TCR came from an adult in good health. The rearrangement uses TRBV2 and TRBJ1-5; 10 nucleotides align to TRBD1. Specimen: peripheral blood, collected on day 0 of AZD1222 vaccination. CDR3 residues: CASSERTGGGQPQHF. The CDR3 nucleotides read TGTGCCAGCAGTGAAAGGACAGGGGGTGGCCAGCCCCAGCATTTT.